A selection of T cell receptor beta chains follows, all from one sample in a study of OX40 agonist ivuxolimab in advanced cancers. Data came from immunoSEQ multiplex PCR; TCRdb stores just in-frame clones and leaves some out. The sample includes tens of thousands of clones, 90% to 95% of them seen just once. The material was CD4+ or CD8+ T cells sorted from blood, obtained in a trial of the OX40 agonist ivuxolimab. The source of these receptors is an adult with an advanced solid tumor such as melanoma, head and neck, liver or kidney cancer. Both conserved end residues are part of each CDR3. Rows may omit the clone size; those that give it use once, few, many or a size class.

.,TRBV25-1,CASSALTGSSGANVLTF
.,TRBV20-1,CSVGINTEAFF
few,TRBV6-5,CASSYSDRANEKLFF
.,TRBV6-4,CASRDGGRAETYSNQPQHF
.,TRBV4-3,CASSQDQLAGTGDTQYF
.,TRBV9,CASSVGGFSGRTDTQYF
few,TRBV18,CASSSSLGTEAFF
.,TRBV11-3,CASSLDLGPSGYNEQFF
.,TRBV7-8,CASSLDSSALGVPYEQYF
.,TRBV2,CARDSGSRDTQYF